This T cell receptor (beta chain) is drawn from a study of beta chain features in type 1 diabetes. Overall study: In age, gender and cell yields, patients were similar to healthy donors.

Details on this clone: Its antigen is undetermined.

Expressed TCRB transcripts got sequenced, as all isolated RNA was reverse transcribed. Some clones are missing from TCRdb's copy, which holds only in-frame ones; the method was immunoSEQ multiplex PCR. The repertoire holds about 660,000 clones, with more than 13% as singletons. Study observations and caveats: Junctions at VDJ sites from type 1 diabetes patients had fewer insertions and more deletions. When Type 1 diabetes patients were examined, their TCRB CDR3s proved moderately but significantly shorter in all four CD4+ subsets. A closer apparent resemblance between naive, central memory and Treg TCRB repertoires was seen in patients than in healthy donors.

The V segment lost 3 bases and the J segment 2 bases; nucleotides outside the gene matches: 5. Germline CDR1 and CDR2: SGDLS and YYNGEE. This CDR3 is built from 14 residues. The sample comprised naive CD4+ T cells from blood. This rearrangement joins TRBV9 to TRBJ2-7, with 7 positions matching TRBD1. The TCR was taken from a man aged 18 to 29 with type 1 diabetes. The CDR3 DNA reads TGTGCCAGCAGCGCGACAGGGTTGACCTACGAGCAGTACTTC. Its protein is CASSATGLTYEQYF.